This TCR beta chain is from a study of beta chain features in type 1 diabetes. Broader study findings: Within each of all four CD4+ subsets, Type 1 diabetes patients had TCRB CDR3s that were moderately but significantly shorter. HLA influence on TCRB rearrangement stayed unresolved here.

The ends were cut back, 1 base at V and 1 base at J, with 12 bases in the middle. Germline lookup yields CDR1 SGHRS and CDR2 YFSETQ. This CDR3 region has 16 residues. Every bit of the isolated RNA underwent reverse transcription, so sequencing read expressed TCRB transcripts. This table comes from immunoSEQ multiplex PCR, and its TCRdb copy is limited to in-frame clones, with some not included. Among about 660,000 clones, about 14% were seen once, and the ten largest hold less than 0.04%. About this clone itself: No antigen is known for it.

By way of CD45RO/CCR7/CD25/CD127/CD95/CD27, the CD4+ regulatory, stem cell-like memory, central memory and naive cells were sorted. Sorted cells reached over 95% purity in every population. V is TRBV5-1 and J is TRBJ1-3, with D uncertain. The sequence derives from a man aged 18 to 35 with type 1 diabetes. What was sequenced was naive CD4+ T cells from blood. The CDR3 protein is CASSLQASGSGNTIYF. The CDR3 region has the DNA TGCGCCAGCAGCTTGCAGGCATCCGGATCTGGAAACACCATATATTTT.